The 18 T cell receptor beta chains presented below share a single source sample, sequenced in a study of T cells in tuberculosis. Cells were sorted from thawed PBMC rested overnight and stained with GMM-loaded CD1B tetramer, viability dye and anti-CD3. C32 glucose monomycolate from Rhodococcus equi was loaded onto the CD1B tetramers. Libraries were prepared by immunoSEQ multiplex PCR; TCRdb keeps only in-frame clonotypes and omits some of them. The sample contains 55,000 to 60,000 clones, roughly 88% of which appear only once. The sequencing input was CD1b-GMM tetramer-negative cells sorted from PBMCs. These receptor sequences come from an adult woman with latent tuberculosis.

This clone was observed once. The rearrangement links TRBV18 to TRBJ2-2; D perhaps matches TRBD1 (6 bases). The CDR3 has 14 residues. Trimming shortened V by 4 bases and J by 6 bases, and 12 bases separated the two germline ends. The germline V gene encodes CDR1 KGHSH and CDR2 LQKENI. CDR3: CASSQPAGAGELFF. In nucleotides, the CDR3 is TGTGCCAGCTCACAACCCGCAGGGGCCGGGGAGCTGTTTTTT.

This chain connects TRBV28 to TRBJ2-2; D is unresolved. The CDR3 spans 11 residues. Looked up from germline, CDR1 is MDHEN and CDR2 is SYDVKM. Trimming cost V 3 bases and J 8 bases, with 4 bases left between them. The CDR3 here is CASSFSGELFF. In DNA, the CDR3 is TGTGCCAGCAGTTTTTCAGGGGAGCTGTTTTTT. The whole variable domain, filled in from reference TRBV28 and TRBJ2-2, reads DVKVTQSSRYLVKRTGEKVFLECVQDMDHENMFWYRQDPGLGLRLIYFSYDVKMKEKGDIPEGYSVSREKKERFSLILESASTNQTSMYLCASSFSGELFFGEGSRLTVL.

J is TRBJ1-5 and V is TRBV6-5; no clear D gene. CDR1 MNHEY and CDR2 SVGAGI come from the germline V gene. The CDR3 totals 12 residues. V lost 6 bases and J lost 7, with 10 bases in between. CDR3 DNA sequence: TGTGCCAGCAGGGCCCCGAACCAGCCCCAGCATTTT. Translated: CASRAPNQPQHF.

This chain connects TRBV15 to TRBJ2-7; a possible D gene is TRBD1 (6 bases). The ends were cut back, 0 bases at V and 2 bases at J, with 14 bases in the middle. Germline V gene sequence: CDR1 LNHNV, CDR2 YYDKDF (reference sequence). The CDR3 covers 16 residues. The CDR3: CATSRDTQGPTYEQYF. In DNA form, the CDR3 reads TGTGCCACCAGCAGAGACACTCAGGGGCCGACCTACGAGCAGTACTTC.

The rearrangement uses TRBV13 and TRBJ1-2, with no clear D. There are 12 residues in the CDR3. Germline V CDR1 and CDR2: PRHDT, FYEKMQ (reference sequence). V gave up 5 bases and J gave up 6 bases, with 10 bases separating them. CDR3 in amino acids: CASSPRHDGYTF. In nucleotides, the CDR3 is TGTGCCAGCAGCCCAAGACACGATGGCTACACCTTC.

The chain combines TRBV5-1 with TRBJ2-7; TRBD1 aligns across 10 bases. Per germline, CDR1 SGHRS and CDR2 YFSETQ. V shed 3 bases and J 1 base; nucleotides not matched to a gene: 4. This CDR3 is 15 amino acids long. This CDR3 reads CASSWGTGDSYEQYF. The CDR3 DNA sequence: TGCGCCAGCAGCTGGGGGACAGGGGATTCCTACGAGCAGTACTTC.

The chain recombines TRBV7-9 with TRBJ2-2, with 8 nucleotides matching TRBD1. This CDR3 spans 16 amino acids. Germline CDR1 and CDR2: SEHNR and FQNEAQ (reference sequence). The junction had 6 bases not matched to a gene; V was cut back by 3 bases and J by 3 bases. CDR3 in amino acids: CASSFSTGAHTGELFF. CDR3 DNA: TGTGCCAGCAGCTTTTCGACAGGGGCCCACACCGGGGAGCTGTTTTTT.

The gene calls are TRBV2 and TRBJ2-7; 8 bases map to TRBD1. From germline, CDR1 is SNHLY and CDR2 FYNNEI. The CDR3 totals 15 residues. The V gene end was trimmed by 6 bases and the J gene end by 0 bases; junction bases not matched to a gene: 7. The CDR3: CASRRGTGNSYEQYF. CDR3 DNA sequence: TGTGCCAGCAGGAGAGGGACAGGAAACTCCTACGAGCAGTACTTC.

The rearrangement joins TRBV6-5 to TRBJ2-7, with 9 bases identical to TRBD1. CDR1 is MNHEY and CDR2 is SVGAGI in the germline V gene. V lost 4 bases to trimming and J lost 4 bases; unmatched junction nucleotides: 8. CDR3 length equals 15 residues. The CDR3 loop is CASSSTGTGRYEQYF. The CDR3 nucleotides read TGTGCCAGCAGTTCGACCGGGACAGGGCGGTACGAGCAGTACTTC.

The V gene is TRBV4-3, the J gene TRBJ1-2, with TRBD1 matching 10 bases. V shed 0 bases and J 3 bases; nucleotides not matched to a gene: 7. The CDR3 spans 17 residues. Germline V lookup: CDR1 LGHNA, CDR2 YSLEER. This chain's CDR3 is CASSQDLFGQGDYGYTF. CDR3 DNA: TGCGCCAGCAGCCAAGATTTGTTCGGACAGGGGGACTATGGCTACACCTTC.

The rearrangement joins TRBV7-9 to TRBJ2-2; D perhaps matches TRBD2 (5 bases). This CDR3 contains 18 residues. Germline lookup yields CDR1 SEHNR and CDR2 FQNEAQ (reference sequence). Trimming removed 1 base at V and 6 bases at J, with 21 bases between. The CDR3: CASSLGSIREPKAGELFF. CDR3 sequence (DNA): TGTGCCAGCAGCTTAGGGTCCATCCGGGAACCTAAGGCCGGGGAGCTGTTTTTT.

This clone was found once. The chain has TRBV5-8 and TRBJ1-1; unclear D gene. Trimming took 2 bases from V and 1 from J, leaving 15 bases between them. Germline CDR1 SGHTS, CDR2 YDEGEE. The CDR3 consists of 16 residues. Here the CDR3 reads CASSFARTGGNTEAFF. CDR3 nucleotide sequence: TGTGCCAGCAGCTTCGCAAGGACCGGAGGGAACACTGAAGCTTTCTTT.

The rearrangement uses TRBV5-8 and TRBJ2-6, with a tentative D call TRBD1 (6 bases). Trimming took off 4 bases at V and 1 base at J, with 12 bases between the two ends. This CDR3 contains 16 residues. The germline V gene has CDR1 SGHTS and CDR2 YDEGEE. This CDR3 is CASSRTGNSGANVLTF. The CDR3 DNA reads as TGTGCCAGCAGCCGCACAGGGAATTCTGGGGCCAACGTCCTGACTTTC.

This clone was picked up a small number of times. The V call is TRBV19, the J call TRBJ2-4; 11 bases are a match to TRBD2. The V gene's germline CDR1 is LNHDA and CDR2 SQIVND (reference sequence). V dropped 3 bases and J dropped 0; count of bases not matched to a gene: 7. The CDR3 totals 18 residues. CDR3 coding DNA: TGTGCCAGTAGTATTTCACTAGCGGGGGTCCTAGCCAAAAACATTCAGTACTTC. This gives the protein CASSISLAGVLAKNIQYF.

V usage is TRBV11-2 and J usage is TRBJ2-7; D unresolved. V lost 4 bases and J 5 bases, leaving 6 bases between the germline ends. The CDR3 has 11 residues. CDR1 is SGHAT, CDR2 FQNNGV, per germline. CDR3 amino acids: CASSSFDEQYF. The CDR3, as DNA: TGTGCCAGCAGCTCGTTTGACGAGCAGTACTTC.

This chain connects TRBV7-2 to TRBJ1-3, with 7 bases lining up with TRBD1. The V and J ends lost 5 bases and 0 bases, in that order; junction bases with no gene match: 13. Per the germline V gene, CDR1 is SGHTA and CDR2 is FQGNSA. This CDR3 has 18 residues. The CDR3 DNA is TGTGCCAGCAGCACCACCGGGACAGAGATTGCCTCTGGAAACACCATATATTTT. Its translation is CASSTTGTEIASGNTIYF.

This chain connects TRBV6-6 to TRBJ1-2; the D gene is possibly TRBD1 (5 bases). CDR1 is MNHNY, CDR2 SVGAGI, per germline (reference sequence). The V end lost 5 bases, the J end lost 4 bases, and 11 bases lay between the germline ends. The CDR3 runs 13 residues. CDR3: CASSATAFYGYTF. CDR3 DNA sequence: TGTGCCAGCAGTGCGACAGCTTTCTATGGCTACACCTTC.

J is TRBJ2-5 and V is TRBV7-6; D may be TRBD2 (5 bases). Germline CDR1 reads SGHVS; CDR2 reads FNYEAQ. V lost 2 bases and J 6 bases, leaving 10 bases between the germline ends. The CDR3 length is 13 residues. The DNA of the CDR3 is TGTGCCAGCAGCTTACTCGGGGTAAAGACCCAGTACTTC. Protein sequence: CASSLLGVKTQYF.